This entry is about one T cell receptor beta chain. Its antigen is currently unknown. The data derive from a study of T cells in Graves' hyperthyroidism and ophthalmopathy. The TCR beta CDR3 regions underwent amplification using RNA transcripts as the source. During a first-round RT-PCR of the TCR CDR3, the HTBI primer set was used. TCRdb used MiXCR to reprocess the multiplex PCR reads, holding one entry per CDR3 protein. The repertoire consists of over 300,000 distinct CDR3 sequences, with about 14% occurring once and the leading ten covering roughly 11%. General observations from the study: Separating ophthalmopathy from stable hyperthyroidism was achieved by a 13 V-J model. Researchers found most expanded thyroid clonotypes above 0.001 in blood as well.

The CDR3 totals 15 residues. Germline CDR1 and CDR2: SGHRS and YFSETQ. Trimming stripped 2 bases from V and 2 bases from J, with 10 bases between. The TCR was taken from a woman aged 60 to 75 with Graves' hyperthyroidism. The chain uses TRBV5-1 and TRBJ2-2; a weak D match, TRBD1 (6 bases). The specimen sequenced was blood. DNA of the CDR3: TGCGCCAGCAGCTTACGGACAGATAACACCGGGGAGCTGTTTTTT. Translation: CASSLRTDNTGELFF.